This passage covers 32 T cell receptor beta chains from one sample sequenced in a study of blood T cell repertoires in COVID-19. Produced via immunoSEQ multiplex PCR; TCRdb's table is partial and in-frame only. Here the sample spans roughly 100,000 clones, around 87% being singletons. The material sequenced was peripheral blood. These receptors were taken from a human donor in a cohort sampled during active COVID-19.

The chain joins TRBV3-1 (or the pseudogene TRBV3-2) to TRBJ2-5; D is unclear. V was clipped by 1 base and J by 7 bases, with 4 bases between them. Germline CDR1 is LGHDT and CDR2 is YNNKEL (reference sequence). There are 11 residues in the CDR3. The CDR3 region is CASSQAGTQYF. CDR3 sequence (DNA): TGTGCCAGCAGCCAAGCCGGGACCCAGTACTTC.

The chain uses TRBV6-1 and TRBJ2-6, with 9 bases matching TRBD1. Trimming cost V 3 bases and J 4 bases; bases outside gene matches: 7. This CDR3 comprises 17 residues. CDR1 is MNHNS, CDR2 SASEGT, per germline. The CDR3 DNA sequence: TGTGCCAGCAGTGAGGGACAGGGACTTTCCGGGGCCAACGTCCTGACTTTC. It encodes CASSEGQGLSGANVLTF.

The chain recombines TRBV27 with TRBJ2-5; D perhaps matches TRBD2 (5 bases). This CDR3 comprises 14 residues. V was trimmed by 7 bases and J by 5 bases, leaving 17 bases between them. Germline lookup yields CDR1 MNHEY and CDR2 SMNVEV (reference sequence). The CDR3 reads CASTPGRGYETQYF. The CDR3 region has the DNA TGTGCCAGCACCCCCGGTAGAGGGTACGAGACCCAGTACTTC.

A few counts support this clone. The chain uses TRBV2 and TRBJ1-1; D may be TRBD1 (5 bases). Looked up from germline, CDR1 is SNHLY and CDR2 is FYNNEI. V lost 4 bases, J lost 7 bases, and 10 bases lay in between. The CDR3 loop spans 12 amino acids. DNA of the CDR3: TGTGCCAGCAGTGTGGGAGGGGATGAAGCTTTCTTT. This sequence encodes CASSVGGDEAFF.

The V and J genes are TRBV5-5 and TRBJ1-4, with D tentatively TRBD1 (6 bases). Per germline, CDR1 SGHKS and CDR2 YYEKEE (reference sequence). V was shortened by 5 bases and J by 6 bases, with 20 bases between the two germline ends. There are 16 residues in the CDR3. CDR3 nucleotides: TGTGCCAGCAGATTACAGGGAACCAGTCCGGATGAAAAACTGTTTTTT. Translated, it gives CASRLQGTSPDEKLFF.

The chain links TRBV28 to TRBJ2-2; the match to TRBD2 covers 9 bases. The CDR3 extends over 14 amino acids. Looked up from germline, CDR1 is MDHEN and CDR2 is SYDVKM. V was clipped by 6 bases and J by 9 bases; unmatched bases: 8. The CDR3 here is CASSLSTSGRELFF. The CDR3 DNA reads TGTGCCAGCAGCCTTTCGACTAGCGGCAGGGAGCTGTTTTTT.

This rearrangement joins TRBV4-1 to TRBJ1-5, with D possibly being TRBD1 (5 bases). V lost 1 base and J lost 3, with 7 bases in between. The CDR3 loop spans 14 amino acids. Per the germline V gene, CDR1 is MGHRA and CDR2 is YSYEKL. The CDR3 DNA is TGCGCCAGCAGCCAAGGCAGGGTCAATCAGCCCCAGCATTTT. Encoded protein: CASSQGRVNQPQHF.

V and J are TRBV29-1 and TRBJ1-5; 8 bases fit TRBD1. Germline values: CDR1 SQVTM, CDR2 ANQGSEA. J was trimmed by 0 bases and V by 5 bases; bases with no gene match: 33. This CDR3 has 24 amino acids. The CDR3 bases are TGCAGCGTTCTTGGAATACAGCGGACAGGGTTAGTACCCGGGCTCCCCTATAGCAATCAGCCCCAGCATTTT. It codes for CSVLGIQRTGLVPGLPYSNQPQHF. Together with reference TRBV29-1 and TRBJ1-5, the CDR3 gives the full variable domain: SAVISQKPSRDICQRGTSLTIQCQVDSQVTMMFWYRQQPGQSLTLIATANQGSEATYESGFVIDKFPISRPNLTFSTLTVSNMSPEDSSIYLCSVLGIQRTGLVPGLPYSNQPQHFGDGTRLSIL.

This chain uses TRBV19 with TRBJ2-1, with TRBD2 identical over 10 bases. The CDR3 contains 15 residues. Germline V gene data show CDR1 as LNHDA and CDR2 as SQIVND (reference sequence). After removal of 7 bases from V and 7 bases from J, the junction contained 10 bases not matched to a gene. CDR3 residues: CASKGSSGGDNEQFF. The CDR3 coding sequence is TGTGCCAGTAAAGGTTCTAGCGGGGGAGATAATGAGCAGTTCTTC.

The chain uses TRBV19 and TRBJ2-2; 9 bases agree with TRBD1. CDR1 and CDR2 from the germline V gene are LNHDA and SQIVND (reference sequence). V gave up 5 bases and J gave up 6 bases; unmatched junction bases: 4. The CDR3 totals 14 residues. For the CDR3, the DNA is TGTGCCAGTAGTCCGGGACAGGGACCCGGGGAGCTGTTTTTT. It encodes CASSPGQGPGELFF. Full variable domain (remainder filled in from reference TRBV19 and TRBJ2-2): DGGITQSPKYLFRKEGQNVTLSCEQNLNHDAMYWYRQDPGQGLRLIYYSQIVNDFQKGDIAEGYSVSREKKESFPLTVTSAQKNPTAFYLCASSPGQGPGELFFGEGSRLTVL.

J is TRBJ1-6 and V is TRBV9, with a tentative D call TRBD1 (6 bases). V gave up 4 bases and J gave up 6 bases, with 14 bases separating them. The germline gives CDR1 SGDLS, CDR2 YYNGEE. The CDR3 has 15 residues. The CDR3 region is CASSRLGQTNSPLHF. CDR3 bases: TGTGCCAGCAGCCGTCTCGGACAGACTAATTCACCCCTCCACTTT.

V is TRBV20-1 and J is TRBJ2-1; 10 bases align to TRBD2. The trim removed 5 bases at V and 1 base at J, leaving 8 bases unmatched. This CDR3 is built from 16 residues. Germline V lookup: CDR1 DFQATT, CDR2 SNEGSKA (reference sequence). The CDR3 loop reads CSAGGILAGSYNEQFF. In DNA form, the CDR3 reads TGCAGTGCTGGTGGGATACTAGCGGGGTCCTACAATGAGCAGTTCTTC.

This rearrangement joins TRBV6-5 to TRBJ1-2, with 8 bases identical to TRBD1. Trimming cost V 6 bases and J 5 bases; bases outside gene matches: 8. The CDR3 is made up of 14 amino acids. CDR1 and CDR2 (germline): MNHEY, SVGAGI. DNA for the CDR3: TGTGCCAGCAGGAGACAGGGGAGATCTTATGGCTACACCTTC. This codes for CASRRQGRSYGYTF.

CDR3 amino acids: CASSYALYGYTF. CDR3 nucleotides: TGTGCCAGCAGTTACGCCCTATATGGCTACACCTTC. The chain recombines TRBV6-2 or TRBV6-3 with TRBJ1-2; D uncertain. This CDR3 is 12 amino acids long. With 2 bases removed from V and 5 bases from J, the gap between germline ends came to 6 bases. Germline V CDR1 and CDR2: MNHEY, SVGEGT.

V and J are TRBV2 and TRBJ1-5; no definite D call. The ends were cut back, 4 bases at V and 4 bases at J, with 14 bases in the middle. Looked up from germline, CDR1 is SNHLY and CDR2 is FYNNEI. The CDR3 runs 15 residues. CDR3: CASSAARAGNQPQHF. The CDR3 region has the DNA TGTGCCAGCAGTGCGGCCCGGGCGGGTAATCAGCCCCAGCATTTT. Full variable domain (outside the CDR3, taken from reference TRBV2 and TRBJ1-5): EPEVTQTPSHQVTQMGQEVILRCVPISNHLYFYWYRQILGQKVEFLVSFYNNEISEKSEIFDDQFSVERPDGSNFTLKIRSTKLEDSAMYFCASSAARAGNQPQHFGDGTRLSIL.

Here the CDR3 reads CASSFVRNTIYF. CDR3 nucleotide sequence: TGTGCCAGCAGCTTCGTCCGAAACACCATATATTTT. This chain joins TRBV11-2 and TRBJ1-3; no clear D gene. V was trimmed by 3 bases and J by 5 bases, leaving 5 bases between them. This CDR3 has 12 amino acids. Germline V CDR1 and CDR2: SGHAT, FQNNGV.

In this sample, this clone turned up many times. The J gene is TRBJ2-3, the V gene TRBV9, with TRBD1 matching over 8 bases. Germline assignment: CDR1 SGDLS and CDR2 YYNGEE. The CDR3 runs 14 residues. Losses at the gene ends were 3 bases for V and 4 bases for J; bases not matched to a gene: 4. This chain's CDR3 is CASSAGQGPDTQYF. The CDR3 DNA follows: TGTGCCAGCAGCGCCGGACAGGGCCCAGATACGCAGTATTTT.

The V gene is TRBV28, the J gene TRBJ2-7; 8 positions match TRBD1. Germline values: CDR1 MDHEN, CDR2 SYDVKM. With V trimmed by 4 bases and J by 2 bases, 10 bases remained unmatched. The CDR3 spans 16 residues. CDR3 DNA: TGTGCCAGCAGTTCCCCCCGGGACAGGATCACCTACGAGCAGTACTTC. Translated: CASSSPRDRITYEQYF.

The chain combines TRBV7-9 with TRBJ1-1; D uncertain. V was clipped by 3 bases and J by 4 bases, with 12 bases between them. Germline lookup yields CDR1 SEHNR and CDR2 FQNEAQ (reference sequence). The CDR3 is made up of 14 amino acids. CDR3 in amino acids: CASSFHVRGTEAFF. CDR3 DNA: TGTGCCAGCAGCTTTCACGTTCGCGGCACTGAAGCTTTCTTT.

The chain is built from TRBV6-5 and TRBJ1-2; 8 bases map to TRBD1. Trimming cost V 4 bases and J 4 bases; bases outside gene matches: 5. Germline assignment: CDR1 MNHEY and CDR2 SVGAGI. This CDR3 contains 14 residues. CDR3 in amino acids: CASSFQGQGYGYTF. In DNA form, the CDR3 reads TGTGCCAGCAGTTTTCAAGGACAGGGCTATGGCTACACCTTC.

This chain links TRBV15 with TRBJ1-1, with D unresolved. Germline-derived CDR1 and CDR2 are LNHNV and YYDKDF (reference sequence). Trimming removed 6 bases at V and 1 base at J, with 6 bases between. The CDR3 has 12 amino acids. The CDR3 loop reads CATSLRNTEAFF. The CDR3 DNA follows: TGTGCCACCAGTCTGCGGAACACTGAAGCTTTCTTT.

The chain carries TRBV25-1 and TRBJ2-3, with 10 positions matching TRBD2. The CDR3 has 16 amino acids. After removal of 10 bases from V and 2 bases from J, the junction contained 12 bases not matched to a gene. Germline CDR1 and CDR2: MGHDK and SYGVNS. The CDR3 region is CATTNPSGGTTDTQYF. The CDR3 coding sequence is TGTGCCACCACGAATCCTAGCGGGGGAACCACAGATACGCAGTATTTT.

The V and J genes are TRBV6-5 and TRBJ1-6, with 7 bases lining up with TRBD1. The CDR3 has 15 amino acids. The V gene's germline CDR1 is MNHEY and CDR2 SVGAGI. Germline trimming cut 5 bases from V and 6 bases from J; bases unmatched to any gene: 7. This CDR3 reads CASSPRDRSNSPLHF. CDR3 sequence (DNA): TGTGCCAGCAGTCCCCGGGACAGAAGTAATTCACCCCTCCACTTT.

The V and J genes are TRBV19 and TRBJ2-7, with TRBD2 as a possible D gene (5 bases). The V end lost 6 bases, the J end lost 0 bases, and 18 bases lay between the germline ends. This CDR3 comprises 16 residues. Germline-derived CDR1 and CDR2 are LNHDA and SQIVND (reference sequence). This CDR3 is CASRSSGNVGSYEQYF. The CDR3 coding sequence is TGTGCCAGTAGATCGTCGGGGAACGTCGGCTCCTACGAGCAGTACTTC.

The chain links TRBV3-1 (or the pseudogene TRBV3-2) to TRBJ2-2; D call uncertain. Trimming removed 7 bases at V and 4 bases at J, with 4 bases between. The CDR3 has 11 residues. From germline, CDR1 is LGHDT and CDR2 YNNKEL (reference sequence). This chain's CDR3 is CASTLTGELFF. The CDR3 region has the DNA TGTGCCAGCACCCTCACCGGGGAGCTGTTTTTT.

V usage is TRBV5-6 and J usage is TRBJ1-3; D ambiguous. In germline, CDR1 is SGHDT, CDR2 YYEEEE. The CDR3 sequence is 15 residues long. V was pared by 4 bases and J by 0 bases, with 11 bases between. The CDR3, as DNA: TGTGCCAGCAGCGTCACCGGGATCTCTGGAAACACCATATATTTT. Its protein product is CASSVTGISGNTIYF.

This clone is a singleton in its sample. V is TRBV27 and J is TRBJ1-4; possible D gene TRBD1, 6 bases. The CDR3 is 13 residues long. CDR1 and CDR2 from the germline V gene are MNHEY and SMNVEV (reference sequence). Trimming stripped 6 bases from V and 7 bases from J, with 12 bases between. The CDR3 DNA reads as TGTGCCAGCAGAGGGACATTAGGTGAAAAACTGTTTTTT. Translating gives CASRGTLGEKLFF.

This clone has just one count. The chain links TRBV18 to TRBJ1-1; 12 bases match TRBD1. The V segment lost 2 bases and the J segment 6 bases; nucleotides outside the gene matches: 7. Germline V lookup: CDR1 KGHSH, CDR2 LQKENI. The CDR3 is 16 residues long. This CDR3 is CASSPRGTGGRAEAFF. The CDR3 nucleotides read TGTGCCAGCTCACCAAGGGGGACAGGGGGCAGAGCTGAAGCTTTCTTT.

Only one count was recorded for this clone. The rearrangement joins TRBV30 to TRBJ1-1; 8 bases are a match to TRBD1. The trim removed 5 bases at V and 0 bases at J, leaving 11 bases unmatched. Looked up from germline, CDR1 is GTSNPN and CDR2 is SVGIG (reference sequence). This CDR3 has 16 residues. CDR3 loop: CAWVKSGGSMNTEAFF. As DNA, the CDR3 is TGTGCCTGGGTAAAGTCAGGGGGCTCCATGAACACTGAAGCTTTCTTT. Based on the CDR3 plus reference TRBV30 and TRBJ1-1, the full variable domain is SQTIHQWPATLVQPVGSPLSLECTVEGTSNPNLYWYRQAAGRGLQLLFYSVGIGQISSEVPQNLSASRPQDRQFILSSKKLLLSDSGFYLCAWVKSGGSMNTEAFFGQGTRLTVV.

In DNA, the CDR3 is TGTGCCAGCAGCCGGACTAGCGGACAACAAGAGACCCAGTACTTC. Translated, it gives CASSRTSGQQETQYF. V gene TRBV3-1 (or the pseudogene TRBV3-2) combines with J gene TRBJ2-5; 10 bases map to TRBD2. There are 15 residues in the CDR3. J was trimmed by 2 bases and V by 4 bases; bases with no gene match: 4. Germline V gives CDR1 LGHDT, CDR2 YNNKEL (reference sequence).

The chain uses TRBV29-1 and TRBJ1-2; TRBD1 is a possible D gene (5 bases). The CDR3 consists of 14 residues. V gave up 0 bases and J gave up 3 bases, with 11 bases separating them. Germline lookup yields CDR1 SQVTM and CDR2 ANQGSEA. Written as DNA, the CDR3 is TGCAGCGTTGAAGAAGGTGAAGGGGACTATGGCTACACCTTC. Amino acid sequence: CSVEEGEGDYGYTF.

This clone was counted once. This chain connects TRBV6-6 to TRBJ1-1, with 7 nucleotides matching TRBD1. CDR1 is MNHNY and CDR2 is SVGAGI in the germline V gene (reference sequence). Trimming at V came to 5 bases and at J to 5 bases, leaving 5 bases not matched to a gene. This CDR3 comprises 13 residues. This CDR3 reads CASSRQGWTEAFF. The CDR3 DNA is TGTGCCAGCAGTCGACAGGGTTGGACTGAAGCTTTCTTT.